Listed below are T cell receptor beta chains from one sample, sequenced in a study of CD8 T cells in Susac syndrome. TCRdb re-called the immunoSEQ multiplex PCR reads with MiXCR, one entry per CDR3 protein. The profile shows about 130,000 distinct CDR3 sequences, more than 80% of them singletons. Specimen: CD8+ T cells from PBMCs. All receptors derive from a human donor with multiple sclerosis. Each CDR3 is given with its conserved first and last residue. Fields, in order: D gene, V gene, J gene, CDR3 DNA, CDR3 protein. The D gene is left open where the match is weak.

D gene: TRBD1; V gene: TRBV23-1; J gene: TRBJ2-4; CDR3 DNA: TGCGCCAGCATATTCCGGGACAGGGGGCTTGAGAACATTCAGTACTTC; CDR3 protein: CASIFRDRGLENIQYF
D gene: -; V gene: TRBV6-1; J gene: TRBJ1-5; CDR3 DNA: TGTGCCAGCAGTGAGGTGGGGGGCTGGGAGCCCCAGCATTTT; CDR3 protein: CASSEVGGWEPQHF
D gene: -; V gene: TRBV7-2; J gene: TRBJ2-4; CDR3 DNA: TGTGCCAGCAGCCGCCGGGTACTGGCCAAAAACATTCAGTACTTC; CDR3 protein: CASSRRVLAKNIQYF
D gene: -; V gene: TRBV7-9; J gene: TRBJ2-5; CDR3 DNA: TGTGCCAGCAGCTTAGTCATCCAAGAGACCCAGTACTTC; CDR3 protein: CASSLVIQETQYF
D gene: TRBD1; V gene: TRBV5-1; J gene: TRBJ1-2; CDR3 DNA: TGCGCCAGCAGCTTGGAACCCGGGACAGCCTATGGCTACACCTTC; CDR3 protein: CASSLEPGTAYGYTF
D gene: TRBD2; V gene: TRBV7-9; J gene: TRBJ2-3; CDR3 DNA: TGTGCCAGCAGCCCGACTAGCGGGGGACCAGATACGCAGTATTTT; CDR3 protein: CASSPTSGGPDTQYF
D gene: -; V gene: TRBV12-3/TRBV12-4; J gene: TRBJ1-2; CDR3 DNA: TGTGCCAGCAGTTTATCCGGGAACTATGGCTACACCTTC; CDR3 protein: CASSLSGNYGYTF
D gene: TRBD1; V gene: TRBV5-1; J gene: TRBJ2-1; CDR3 DNA: TGCGCCAGCAGCTTGGTTTCGGGACAGTTCTACAATGAGCAGTTCTTC; CDR3 protein: CASSLVSGQFYNEQFF
D gene: -; V gene: TRBV5-1; J gene: TRBJ2-1; CDR3 DNA: TGCGCCAGCAGAGATCGGGAGCATAACAATGAGCAGTTCTTC; CDR3 protein: CASRDREHNNEQFF
D gene: -; V gene: TRBV30; J gene: TRBJ2-6; CDR3 DNA: TGTGCCTGGAGGGGATTCGTCTCTGGGGCCAACGTCCTGACTTTC; CDR3 protein: CAWRGFVSGANVLTF
D gene: -; V gene: TRBV15; J gene: TRBJ1-4; CDR3 DNA: TGTGCCACCAGCAGAGAGGCGGGGAAACTGTTTTTT; CDR3 protein: CATSREAGKLFF
D gene: TRBD2; V gene: TRBV4-1; J gene: TRBJ2-7; CDR3 DNA: TGCGCCAGCAGCCAAGTCACCCTAAGCGGGGGTTTCTACGAGCAGTACTTC; CDR3 protein: CASSQVTLSGGFYEQYF